The sequence of this T cell receptor beta chain was determined in a study of identical twins. Study-wide results and limits: Models underestimated how often monozygotic twins shared out-of-frame TCR alpha.

The donors were all healthy and Caucasian. CDR3 length: 17 amino acids. The trim removed 6 bases at V and 2 bases at J, leaving 11 bases unmatched. Template switching added a universal primer site, and cDNA bore unique molecular identifiers. Each CDR3 protein is one row after TCRdb ran MiXCR on the 5' RACE reads. In the table there are 250,000 or so distinct CDR3 sequences, approximately 7.8% of which are singletons. This clonotype was seen repeatedly, ten times or more. Antigen: not known. The data also belong to a second study, concerning yellow fever vaccine responses in identical twins.

This clonotype originated in a woman between 18 and 29 years old in good health. V is TRBV12-3 or TRBV12-4 and J is TRBJ2-1; TRBD1 matches at 9 bases. The sample taken for sequencing was CD8+ T cells sorted from blood. The CDR3 reads CASSGNPGTGTYNEQFF. The CDR3, as DNA: TGTGCCAGCAGCGGCAACCCCGGGACAGGGACCTACAATGAGCAGTTCTTC.